These 5 T cell receptor beta chains were all obtained from the same sample, sequenced in a study of T cells after yellow fever vaccination. TCRdb reprocessed the 5' RACE reads with MiXCR, giving one entry per CDR3 protein. In the table there are more than 350,000 distinct CDR3 sequences, around a tenth of which are singletons. Sequencing used PBMCs, obtained on the day of the first yellow fever vaccination. These TCRs come from a man aged 18 to 30 who received the YFV17D yellow fever vaccine.

There are a few counts of this clonotype. The rearrangement links TRBV7-8 to TRBJ2-3; D is perhaps TRBD2 (6 bases). Trimming took off 5 bases at V and 4 bases at J, with 10 bases between the two ends. The CDR3 has 13 residues. The germline gives CDR1 SGHVS, CDR2 FQNEAQ. CDR3 in amino acids: CASSRGSADTQYF. DNA of the CDR3: TGTGCCAGCAGCCGGGGGAGCGCAGATACGCAGTATTTT.

There are a few counts of this clonotype. The V and J genes are TRBV2 and TRBJ2-3; 7 positions match TRBD1. The CDR3 runs 15 residues. V trimming: 4 bases; J trimming: 3 bases; junction bases outside the gene matches: 7. Germline CDR1 SNHLY, CDR2 FYNNEI. The chain's CDR3 is CASSGQGVGTDTQYF. The CDR3 DNA follows: TGTGCCAGCAGTGGACAGGGTGTGGGGACAGATACGCAGTATTTT.

This clonotype was found a few times. The J gene is TRBJ2-3, the V gene TRBV19; a weak D match, TRBD2 (5 bases). The germline V and J ends were trimmed by 6 bases and 6 bases, with 22 bases remaining between them. CDR3 length: 16 residues. Germline loops: CDR1 LNHDA, CDR2 SQIVND (reference sequence). DNA of the CDR3: TGTGCCAGTAGACCCCCGGGATCCTGGAGGTCGGATACGCAGTATTTT. As protein: CASRPPGSWRSDTQYF.

This clonotype has ten or more counts. The rearrangement links TRBV18 to TRBJ2-5; TRBD1 matches 8 bases. J gave up 1 base and V 8 bases, and 3 bases lay outside the gene matches. CDR1 is KGHSH and CDR2 is LQKENI in the germline V gene. The CDR3 has 13 amino acids. The CDR3 here is CASGTGGQETQYF. DNA of the CDR3: TGTGCCAGCGGAACAGGGGGCCAAGAGACCCAGTACTTC.

The chain recombines TRBV20-1 with TRBJ2-2; 8 bases align to TRBD2. From germline, CDR1 is DFQATT and CDR2 SNEGSKA (reference sequence). This CDR3 region has 14 residues. J gave up 4 bases and V 1 base, and 2 bases lay outside the gene matches. The CDR3 DNA reads as TGCAGTGCTAGAGTTCTAGCGGGCACCGGGGAGCTGTTTTTT. Amino acid sequence: CSARVLAGTGELFF.